The following is a T cell receptor beta chain sequence with its context. The target of this receptor is not known. The input lacks base qualities; no much larger clone sits a single base away. The sample belongs to a study of cytomegalovirus exposure and HLA in healthy donors (dated by TCRdb to the late 2010s). With respect to the entire study: An earlier analysis of roughly 570 of the donors reported approximately 260 Gb of sequence data and 117 million unique TCR beta sequences obtained from about 179 million T cells. An early release covering 500 to 750 HLA-typed donors comprised approximately 290 gigabases of sequencing data and tens of millions of unique TCR sequences. The genetic ancestry cluster associated with self-reported Caucasian donors included about 81% of the roughly 400 genotyped donors. The aim of the study was to test whether cataloging public T cell receptors could identify signatures of past pathogen exposure. The T cell repertoires of 666 subjects were profiled by immunosequencing and related to cytomegalovirus serostatus. Along with the roughly 670-subject first cohort, a separate validation cohort of about 110 different subjects was used. The study combined high-throughput TCR immunosequencing, statistical association of individual TCRs with disease status, and machine learning to predict cytomegalovirus infection status. To study patterns of TCR occurrence, a later analysis re-analyzed previously published TCR beta repertoires from several hundred donors and added high-resolution HLA genotyping. Rather than drawing on any new phenotypic data, the later analysis identified candidate immune exposures from TCR beta sequences and the way those sequences occurred across donors. An earlier analysis of around 640 of the donors used high-throughput TCR beta sequencing to judge whether each TCR beta V gene segment behaved as functional or pseudogenic. Donor age, sex, ethnicity and CMV serostatus were collected together with the repertoire data. A later genetic analysis took genome-wide SNP genotypes for 398 of the 666 donors and used that subset as a discovery cohort. All discovery cohort repertoires had been generated using a single sequencing platform. HLA typing covered class I and class II loci at four-digit resolution. The number of typed donors differed by locus: about 620-630 for A, B, C, DRB1 and DQB1; 522 for DQA1; approximately 610 for DPA1; and approximately 450 for DPB1. About five DR-DQ haplotypes were treated as single units for association and clustering because of strong linkage in the cohort. Among about 410 genotyped donors of the cohort, an average of approximately 200,000 unique TCR beta nucleotide sequences was sequenced per donor, of which roughly 17% were non-productive. What the work shows at the level of the full study, not this receptor alone: Across donors, most TCR sequences were observed very rarely, whereas some public TCRs were present in many individuals. The 87-base-pair reads could not distinguish some IMGT-functional V segments, including TRBV6-2 and TRBV6-3, so those segments were excluded. The earlier analysis of approximately 560 of the donors excluded seventeen rarely observed V segments, including chromosome 9 orphons, because counts were too low. Because HLA typing was unavailable for some donors at each locus, only the typed subset was used in association tests. The sequencing pipeline was judged likely to have produced a cluster of highly shared sequence variants as a technical artifact. The cohort was sequenced for TCR beta chains only, and without alpha or paired-chain data the features that could be detected were limited. In the study, some 160 TCR beta chains were listed as associated with cytomegalovirus. The only immune exposure information available for the cohort was CMV serostatus. According to a later analysis, TCR association rates differed among HLA loci, with DRB1 alleles showing the most associated TCRs and HLA-C alleles showing the fewest. Cytomegalovirus status was reported to be diagnosed by the classifier with high specificity and sensitivity in both the original and validation cohorts. The authors suggested that the approach could potentially be extended to other disease states and immunological phenotypes. Sequencing depth was assumed to be roughly uniform across donors in the presence/absence analyses, though that assumption may not hold. In an earlier analysis of fewer than 700 of the donors, most TCR beta V segments appeared in productive rearrangements about 90% or about 30% of the time, broadly matching IMGT annotations. Linkage disequilibrium might explain the correlated functional status among segregating V segments, but an unknown experimental factor could not be excluded. Compared with the roughly 670-donor mean, donors in an Asian-associated ancestry cluster had fewer N-insertions in productive TCRs, according to a later genetic analysis. In a later analysis, most CMV-associated TCR beta chains were found to appear HLA-restricted, with HLA associations seemingly driven largely by CMV exposure. An association between a missense DCLRE1C variant and V-gene and J-gene trimming of TCR beta chains was found in a later genetic analysis and replicated in an independent cohort. Several of the top co-occurrence clusters appeared to be linked to parvovirus B19, influenza, CMV and Epstein-Barr virus, according to a later analysis. In vitro tests confirmed that a few of the cytomegalovirus-associated TCR beta chains recognize cytomegalovirus antigens. A later analysis associated 15,000 to 20,000 TCR beta sequences with specific HLA alleles at a false discovery rate of 0.05. A further reported finding was that TCR beta sequences accurately predicted the HLA-A and HLA-B alleles for most subjects in the first cohort. When HLA alleles, especially DR and DQ, strongly co-occurred, TCR associations were difficult to assign to individual alleles. Compared with equally common non-associated chains, HLA-associated TCR beta chains in a later analysis were more clonally expanded and had lower generation probabilities.

The cohort was made up of approximately 670 healthy bone marrow donors. At the time of sampling, every cohort member was nominally healthy, though immune exposures that went unrecorded were likely present. The donor tested CMV seropositive, placing the donor among the approximately 290 seropositive members of the cohort. Every donor gave a peripheral blood sample, and the peripheral blood mononuclear cells from that sample were used for TCR beta sequencing. The Qiagen DNeasy Blood Extraction Kit was used to extract genomic DNA from the blood cell samples. From the cysteine up to the phenylalanine, the CDR3 has a length of 12 residues. Left in the record is the CDR3 DNA by itself, 36 bases read in frame from the first base. The germline V gene specifies MNHNS as CDR1 and SASEGT as CDR2. V and J lose 4 bases and 8 bases, and a span of 11 bases separates them. Library method: the immunoSEQ multiplex PCR assay. For the multiplex PCR, a mixture combining 60 forward primers for TCR Vbeta segments and 13 reverse primers for TCR Jbeta segments was used. The CDR3 region of rearranged TCR beta genes was amplified from genomic DNA with a multiplex PCR assay. The Illumina HiSeq System was used to sequence the amplified TCR beta libraries as 87-base-pair reads. The original pipeline was this. A later analysis tallied 75 million to 95 million unique TCR beta chains across the 666 repertoires, and around 9.9 million of those chains were shared by two or more donors. Raw reads were error-corrected and collapsed into unique sequences by a nearest-neighbor algorithm in which closely related sequences were merged to remove PCR and sequencing errors. CDR3 sequences were aligned to IMGT reference sequences to assign V, D and J gene segments. Each retained sequence needed at least a six-nucleotide match to both a V gene segment and a J gene segment. Rearrangements were classified as productive when the CDR3 lacked stop codons and remained in frame with V and J, and all other rearrangements were classified as non-productive. CDR3 was defined according to IMGT convention as the region running from the second conserved V-encoded cysteine to the conserved J-encoded phenylalanine. Sequences without an unambiguous match to a single V gene segment were excluded from the earlier analysis of approximately 560 of the donors. In an earlier analysis of approximately 560 of the donors, a V segment was called functional when productive rearrangements were above 56.7%, and segregating when the standard deviation between donors exceeded 5%. A statistical classification framework was built for diagnosing cytomegalovirus status from the catalog of TCR beta chain sequences. In a later analysis, V and J genes were assigned by comparing TCR nucleotide sequences against IMGT/GENE-DB human TR gene sequences. Using the TCRdist pipeline, a later analysis assigned CDR3 sequences along with most-parsimonious VDJ recombination scenarios. In a later analysis, each TCR beta chain was defined by its CDR3 amino acid sequence together with its V-gene family, and reads without a unique V-gene family were excluded. A later analysis removed nearly 600 highly shared, low-generation-probability nucleotide sequences to deal with suspected cross-contamination and a sequencing artifact. In a later analysis, a clonal expansion index for each public chain was calculated from normalized within-repertoire ranks of inferred template counts. In a later analysis, generation probabilities were computed using a VDJ recombination model fitted to out-of-frame rearrangements, and the results were checked against IGoR. In a later analysis, hypergeometric tests were used to score TCR-TCR, TCR-HLA and TCR-CMV co-occurrence, with a repertoire-size bias correction applied to TCR pairs. In a later analysis, false discovery rates were estimated by permuting HLA or CMV assignments 20 times. In a later analysis, co-occurring TCRs were grouped using DBSCAN, and TCRdist sequence similarity was added for clustering within HLA-allele-positive subsets. Repertoires with fewer than 30,000 or more than 120,000 public chains were left out of co-occurrence clustering, as were about five repertoires with anomalous nucleotide sharing. What TCRdb holds here is the immuneACCESS table cut down to in-frame rearrangements. Part of the clones is not present; checked against another copy, under half of the missing clones reflect an unresolved V gene, and the others are unexplained. The V and J calls and the clone size are those of that table, but D and trimming were determined from the DNA. Counted in this sample were about 130,000 clones; about two thirds of them appeared once. Approximately 2.6% of the sample is in the top ten clones.

This chain is built from TRBV6-1 and TRBJ1-2; the D gene is possibly TRBD1, with 6 bases matching. Sequenced: PBMCs. This sequence originates from a woman aged 55-70 years in good health and CMV-seropositive. Here is the DNA: TGTGCCAGCAGTGGAACAGGGCAGGGCTACACCTTC. Translated, this is CASSGTGQGYTF.